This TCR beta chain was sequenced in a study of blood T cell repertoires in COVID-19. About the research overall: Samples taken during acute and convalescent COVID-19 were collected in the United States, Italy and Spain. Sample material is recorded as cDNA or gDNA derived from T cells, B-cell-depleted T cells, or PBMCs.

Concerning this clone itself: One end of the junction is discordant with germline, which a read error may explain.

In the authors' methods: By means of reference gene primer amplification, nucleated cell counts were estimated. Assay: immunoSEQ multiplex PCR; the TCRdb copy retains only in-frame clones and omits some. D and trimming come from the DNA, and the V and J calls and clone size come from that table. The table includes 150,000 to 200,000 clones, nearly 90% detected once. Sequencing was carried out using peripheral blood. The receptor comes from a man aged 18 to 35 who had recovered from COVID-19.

The CDR3, as DNA: TGTGCTAGCAGCTGGGCCGTAGGCACCGGGGAGCTGTTTTTT. Translation: CASSWAVGTGELFF. The V gene is TRBV7-7, the J gene TRBJ2-2, with D hard to call. The germline gives CDR1 SSHAT, CDR2 FNYEAQ (reference sequence). The CDR3 is 14 amino acids.